This TCR beta chain originates from a study of blood T cell repertoires in COVID-19. Looking at the study overall: Acute and convalescent COVID-19 specimens originated in the United States, Italy and Spain. From T cells, B-cell-depleted T cells, or PBMCs came the material, which was cDNA or gDNA.

In germline, CDR1 is LGHNA, CDR2 YSLEER. The CDR3 covers 16 residues. J gave up 3 bases and V 4 bases, and 11 bases lay outside the gene matches. In the source study's methods: Quantification of nucleated cells was approximated via reference gene primer amplification. Assay used: immunoSEQ multiplex PCR; TCRdb lists only in-frame clones, some missing. Clone size and the V and J calls come from that table; the DNA yielded D and trimming. The sample lists roughly 69,000 clones; under 90% were seen once. The genes are TRBV4-3 and TRBJ2-7, with 8 positions matching TRBD1. The TCR was taken from a human donor in a cohort sampled during active COVID-19. Input material: peripheral blood. The CDR3 nucleotides are TGCGCCAGCAGCCCTTCCGCAGGGGGCGTAGACTACGAGCAGTACTTC. Amino acid sequence: CASSPSAGGVDYEQYF.